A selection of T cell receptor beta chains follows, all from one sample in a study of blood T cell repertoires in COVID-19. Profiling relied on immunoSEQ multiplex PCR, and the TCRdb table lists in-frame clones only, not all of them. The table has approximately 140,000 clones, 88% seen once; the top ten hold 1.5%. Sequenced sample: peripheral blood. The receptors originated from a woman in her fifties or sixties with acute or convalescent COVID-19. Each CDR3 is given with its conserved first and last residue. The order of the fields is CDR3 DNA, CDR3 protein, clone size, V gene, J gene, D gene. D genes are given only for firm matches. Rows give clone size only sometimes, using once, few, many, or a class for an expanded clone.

TGTGCCTGGAGTGTAAGCGGCTACGAGCAGTACTTC	CAWSVSGYEQYF	-	TRBV30	TRBJ2-7	-
TGTGCCAGCAGCACCAACGACAGGGACAGTGAGGCTTTCTTT	CASSTNDRDSEAFF	-	TRBV7-9	TRBJ1-1	TRBD1
TGTGCCAGCAGTTTCCAGGGGAACACTGAAGCTTTCTTT	CASSFQGNTEAFF	-	TRBV12-3/TRBV12-4	TRBJ1-1	-
TGTGCCAGCAGCCCAACAGGTTTTCACACTGAAGCTTTCTTT	CASSPTGFHTEAFF	-	TRBV11-1	TRBJ1-1	-
TGCGCCAGCTTTCCGGCGGCTCCGAACACCGGGGAGCTGTTTTTT	CASFPAAPNTGELFF	-	TRBV5-1	TRBJ2-2	-
TGCGCCAGCAGCTTACAACCCGGGACAGCGAACACTGAAGCTTTCTTT	CASSLQPGTANTEAFF	-	TRBV5-1	TRBJ1-1	TRBD1
TGTGCCAGCAGCTTGAGCGGGGGGGCAGATACGCAGTATTTT	CASSLSGGADTQYF	-	TRBV5-5	TRBJ2-3	TRBD2
TGCGCCAGCAGCTTAAGCGGGGGCGTGCCAGATACGCAGTATTTT	CASSLSGGVPDTQYF	-	TRBV5-1	TRBJ2-3	TRBD2
TGTGCCAGCAGTGGGCAGGGGAACACTGAAGCTTTCTTT	CASSGQGNTEAFF	few	TRBV2	TRBJ1-1	-
TGTGCCAGCAGCTTAATTAGCTACGAGCAGTACTTC	CASSLISYEQYF	-	TRBV7-2	TRBJ2-7	-
TGTGCCAGCAGCCCGGGACTACGCAGGACGTGGACAGATACGCAGTATTTT	CASSPGLRRTWTDTQYF	once	TRBV14	TRBJ2-3	TRBD2
TGTGCCAGCAGCTTAAACAGGGAAGGTTATAGCCATGGCTACACCTTC	CASSLNREGYSHGYTF	-	TRBV11-2	TRBJ1-2	-
TGTGCCAGCAGCACCATGGCGACACGCACAGAAAAACTGTTTTTT	CASSTMATRTEKLFF	-	TRBV7-9	TRBJ1-4	-
TGCGCCAGCAGCGCCGTGACAGGGATGAACACTGAAGCTTTCTTT	CASSAVTGMNTEAFF	-	TRBV5-1	TRBJ1-1	TRBD1